The 5 T cell receptor beta chains reported below all come from one sample, sequenced in a study of blood T cell repertoires in COVID-19. Assay: immunoSEQ multiplex PCR; the TCRdb copy retains only in-frame clones and omits some. The repertoire holds 390,000 or so clones, 87% seen once, with 8.5% to 12% in the top ten. Sequencing was done on a sample of peripheral blood. The receptors derive from a woman aged 30 to 39 with COVID-19, enrolled during active disease.

The rearrangement uses TRBV9 and TRBJ2-7; unclear D gene. The CDR3 loop spans 14 amino acids. Germline V gene lookup returns CDR1 SGDLS and CDR2 YYNGEE. Trimming took off 0 bases at V and 2 bases at J, with 9 bases between the two ends. The CDR3 reads CASSVGLGTYEQYF. For the CDR3, the DNA is TGTGCCAGCAGCGTAGGTCTAGGTACCTACGAGCAGTACTTC.

The V gene is TRBV9, the J gene TRBJ1-1; D ambiguous. Germline CDR1 SGDLS, CDR2 YYNGEE. V was trimmed by 0 bases and J by 1 base, leaving 7 bases between them. The CDR3 has 14 residues. The CDR3 nucleotides are TGTGCCAGCAGCGTAGCTGAGGCGAACACTGAAGCTTTCTTT. Translation gives CASSVAEANTEAFF.

The chain recombines TRBV20-1 with TRBJ1-5; TRBD1 is a possible D gene (6 bases). V lost 3 bases to trimming and J lost 1 base, with 10 bases between them. The CDR3 is 14 amino acids. Germline V lookup: CDR1 DFQATT, CDR2 SNEGSKA (reference sequence). The CDR3 DNA reads as TGCAGTGCTAGTACAGGGAAGAGCAATCAGCCCCAGCATTTT. Translation gives CSASTGKSNQPQHF.

V is TRBV19 and J is TRBJ1-3, with a possible D match to TRBD1 (5 bases). Trimming cost V 10 bases and J 2 bases, with 21 bases left between them. CDR3 size: 16 residues. Germline CDR1 is LNHDA and CDR2 is SQIVND (reference sequence). CDR3 residues: CAISPTGGLAGNTIYF. The CDR3 nucleotides read TGTGCCATCTCACCGACGGGGGGGTTGGCTGGAAACACCATATATTTT.

This clone was detected once. The chain links TRBV7-2 to TRBJ1-2; possibly TRBD1 for D (6 bases). The CDR3 covers 13 residues. CDR1 and CDR2 from the germline V gene are SGHTA and FQGNSA. Between the trimmed V and J ends, which lost 5 bases and 8 bases, there was a span of 15 bases. The chain's CDR3 is CASSPEGGSGYTF. CDR3 sequence (DNA): TGTGCCAGCAGCCCCGAAGGGGGTTCCGGCTACACCTTC.